This TCR beta chain is from a study of cytomegalovirus exposure and HLA in healthy donors. Study-wide points: A link between a missense DCLRE1C variant and TCR beta V- and J-gene trimming emerged from a later analysis. Previous analysis showed most TCR beta V segments were productive about 87% or about 30% of the time. Indistinguishable V segments, including TRBV6-2 and TRBV6-3, were excluded.

Primers included in the PCR were 60 Vbeta and 13 Jbeta primers. Profiling relied on immunoSEQ multiplex PCR, and the TCRdb table lists in-frame clones only, not all of them. The table includes more than 45,000 clones, under 75% detected once. A remark on this clone: Its antigen is currently unknown.

The V gene's germline CDR1 is SGHNT and CDR2 YYREEE (reference sequence). V lost 3 bases and J lost 6; bases outside the gene matches: 8. This CDR3 region has 15 residues. The receptor comes from a man aged 25-45 years in good health and CMV-seronegative. The V and J genes are TRBV5-4 and TRBJ2-1; TRBD2 aligns across 8 bases. Sequenced material: PBMCs. This CDR3 reads CASSSGLVESNEQFF. The CDR3 DNA reads TGTGCCAGCAGCTCGGGACTAGTGGAGTCCAATGAGCAGTTCTTC.